The T cell receptor beta chain described here comes from a study of cytomegalovirus exposure and HLA in healthy donors. V lost 4 bases, J lost 5 bases, and 8 bases stayed unmatched. CDR1 and CDR2 (germline): ENHRY, SYGVKD. This CDR3 is 15 amino acids long. Study-wide results and caveats: The number of N-insertions in an Asian-associated ancestry cluster was reportedly below the 666-donor mean in a later analysis. The authors enumerated roughly 180 TCR beta chains as linked to cytomegalovirus.

Of note for this clone: Its antigen is not known.

The PCR made use of 60 Vbeta and 13 Jbeta primers. Generated by immunoSEQ multiplex PCR, the TCRdb table keeps only in-frame clones and is missing some. Among over 200,000 clones listed, roughly 84% were seen once. This rearrangement joins TRBV10-3 to TRBJ2-5, with TRBD1 matching 9 bases. The sequence was collected from a human donor in good health. The sample was PBMCs. CDR3 coding DNA: TGTGCCATCAGTGTGGGGGGACAGGGTATGGAGACCCAGTACTTC. Protein: CAISVGGQGMETQYF.